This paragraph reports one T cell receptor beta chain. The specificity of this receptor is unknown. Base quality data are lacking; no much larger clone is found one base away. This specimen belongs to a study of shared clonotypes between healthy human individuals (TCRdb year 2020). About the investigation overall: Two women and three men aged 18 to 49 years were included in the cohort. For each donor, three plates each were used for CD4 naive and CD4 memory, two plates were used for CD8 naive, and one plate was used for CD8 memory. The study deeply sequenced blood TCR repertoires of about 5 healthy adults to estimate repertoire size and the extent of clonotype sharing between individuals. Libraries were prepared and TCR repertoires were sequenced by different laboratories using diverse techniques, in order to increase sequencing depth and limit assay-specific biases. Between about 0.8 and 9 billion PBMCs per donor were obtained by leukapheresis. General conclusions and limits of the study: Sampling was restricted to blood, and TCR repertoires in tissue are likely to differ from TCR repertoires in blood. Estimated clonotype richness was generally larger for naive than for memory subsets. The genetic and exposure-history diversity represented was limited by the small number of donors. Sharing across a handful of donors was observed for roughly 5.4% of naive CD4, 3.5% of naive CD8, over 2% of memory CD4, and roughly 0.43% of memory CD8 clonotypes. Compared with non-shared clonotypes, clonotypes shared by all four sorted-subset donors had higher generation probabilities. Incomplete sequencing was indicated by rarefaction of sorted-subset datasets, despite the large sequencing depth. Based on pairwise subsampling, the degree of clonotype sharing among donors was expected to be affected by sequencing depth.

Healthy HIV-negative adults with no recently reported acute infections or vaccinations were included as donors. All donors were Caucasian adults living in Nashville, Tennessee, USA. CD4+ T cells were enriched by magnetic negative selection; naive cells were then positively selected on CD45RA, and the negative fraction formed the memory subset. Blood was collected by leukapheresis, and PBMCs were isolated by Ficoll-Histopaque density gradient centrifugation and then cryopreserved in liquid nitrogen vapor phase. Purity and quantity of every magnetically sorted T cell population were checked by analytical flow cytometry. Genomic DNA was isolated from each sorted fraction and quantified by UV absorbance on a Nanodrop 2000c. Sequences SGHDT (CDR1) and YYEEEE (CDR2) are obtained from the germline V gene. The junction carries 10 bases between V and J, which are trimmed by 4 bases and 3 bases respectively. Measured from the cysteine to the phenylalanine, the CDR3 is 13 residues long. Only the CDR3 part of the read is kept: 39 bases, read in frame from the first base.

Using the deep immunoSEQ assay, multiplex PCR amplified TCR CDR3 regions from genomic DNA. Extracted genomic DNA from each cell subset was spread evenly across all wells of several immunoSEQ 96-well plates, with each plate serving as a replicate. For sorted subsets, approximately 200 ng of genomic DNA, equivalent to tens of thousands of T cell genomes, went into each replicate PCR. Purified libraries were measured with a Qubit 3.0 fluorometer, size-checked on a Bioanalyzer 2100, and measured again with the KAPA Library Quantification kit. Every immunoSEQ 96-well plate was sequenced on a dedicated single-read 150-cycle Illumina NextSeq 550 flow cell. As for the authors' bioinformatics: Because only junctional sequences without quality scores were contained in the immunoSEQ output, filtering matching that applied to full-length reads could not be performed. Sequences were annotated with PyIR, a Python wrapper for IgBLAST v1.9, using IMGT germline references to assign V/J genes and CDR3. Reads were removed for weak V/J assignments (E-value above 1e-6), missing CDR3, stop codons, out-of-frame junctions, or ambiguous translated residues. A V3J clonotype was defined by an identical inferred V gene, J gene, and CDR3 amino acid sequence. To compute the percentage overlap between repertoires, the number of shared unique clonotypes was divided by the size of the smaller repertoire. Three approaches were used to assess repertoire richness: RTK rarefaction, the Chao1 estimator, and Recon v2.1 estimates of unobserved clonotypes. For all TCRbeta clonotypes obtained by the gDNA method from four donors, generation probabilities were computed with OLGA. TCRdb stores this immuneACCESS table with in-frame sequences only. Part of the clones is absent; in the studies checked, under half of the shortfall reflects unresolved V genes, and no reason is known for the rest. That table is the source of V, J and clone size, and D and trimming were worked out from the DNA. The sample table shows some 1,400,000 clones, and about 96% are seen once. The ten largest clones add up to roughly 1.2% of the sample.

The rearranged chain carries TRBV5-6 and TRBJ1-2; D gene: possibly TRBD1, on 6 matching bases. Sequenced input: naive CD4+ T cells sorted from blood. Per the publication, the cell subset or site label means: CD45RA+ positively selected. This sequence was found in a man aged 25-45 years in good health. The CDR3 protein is CASSRDRHYGYTF. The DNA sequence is TGTGCCAGCAGCCGCGACAGGCACTATGGCTACACCTTC.